This TCR beta chain was obtained from a study of T cell responses to AZD1222 COVID-19 vaccine. Study summary: Some second doses came at about 4 weeks and others at about 12 weeks; these were pooled.

Germline loops: CDR1 MNHNY, CDR2 SVGAGI (reference sequence). The V end lost 6 bases, the J end lost 2 bases, and 8 bases lay between the germline ends. The length of the CDR3 is 13 residues. Generated by immunoSEQ multiplex PCR, the TCRdb table keeps only in-frame clones and is missing some. The data hold roughly 140,000 clones, with roughly 94% observed a single time. The source is an adult in good health. The chain uses TRBV6-6 and TRBJ1-5, with D perhaps TRBD1 (5 bases). The specimen was peripheral blood, collected on day 0 of AZD1222 vaccination. The CDR3 DNA is TGTGCCAGCAGGGACACGGGCAATCAGCCCCAGCATTTT. Translated: CASRDTGNQPQHF.